This is a list of T cell receptor beta chains from one sample in a study of beta chain features in type 1 diabetes. Using immunoSEQ multiplex PCR, the repertoire was profiled, and TCRdb retains in-frame clones only, with some absent. The sample lists 160,000 or so clones; 8.5% to 14% were seen once. Sequenced sample: central memory CD4+ T cells from blood. The receptors originated from a man aged 18 to 30 in good health. CDR3s leave out the opening cysteine and the closing phenylalanine or tryptophan. The D gene is left open where the match is weak.

J: TRBJ2-2; D: .; V: TRBV11-2; CDR3: ASSSDSTGELF
J: TRBJ1-6; D: .; V: TRBV18; CDR3: ASSQTARGDSPLH
J: TRBJ2-7; D: TRBD2; V: TRBV6-5; CDR3: ASRRGTSGYEQY
J: TRBJ1-1; D: .; V: TRBV29-1; CDR3: SVETDRMNTEAF
J: TRBJ2-7; D: .; V: TRBV7-2; CDR3: ASSRTGTLGSEQY
J: TRBJ2-1; D: TRBD1; V: TRBV18; CDR3: ASSPRDRGPSEQF
J: TRBJ1-2; D: .; V: TRBV5-1; CDR3: ASSLGAGNGYT
J: TRBJ2-3; D: .; V: TRBV6-5; CDR3: ASTNPQSDTQY
J: TRBJ2-3; D: .; V: TRBV6-1; CDR3: ASRQLTNTDTQY
J: TRBJ2-3; D: .; V: TRBV13; CDR3: ASSFGLAVTDTQY
J: TRBJ1-5; D: TRBD1; V: TRBV10-3; CDR3: AIRADREGQPQH
J: TRBJ1-3; D: TRBD1; V: TRBV9; CDR3: ASSTIGTVGNTIY
J: TRBJ2-1; D: TRBD2; V: TRBV29-1; CDR3: SGTAGGPDNEQF
J: TRBJ2-1; D: .; V: TRBV5-1; CDR3: ASSLQGNEQF
J: TRBJ2-7; D: .; V: TRBV11-2; CDR3: ASSLDQNRAYEQY
J: TRBJ2-3; D: .; V: TRBV11-2; CDR3: ASSFRGGSTDTQY
J: TRBJ1-2; D: .; V: TRBV4-1; CDR3: ASSPPEGYGYT
J: TRBJ2-5; D: .; V: TRBV9; CDR3: ASSVGGFVETQY
J: TRBJ2-3; D: .; V: TRBV2; CDR3: ASSGQPTDTQY
J: TRBJ2-2; D: .; V: TRBV2; CDR3: ASRDSPNTGELF
J: TRBJ2-1; D: .; V: TRBV29-1; CDR3: SVERRNDNEQF
J: TRBJ2-7; D: TRBD1; V: TRBV7-7; CDR3: ASSLAMTGGYEQY
J: TRBJ1-1; D: .; V: TRBV6-5; CDR3: ASSYGIPKAF
J: TRBJ2-5; D: .; V: TRBV11-1; CDR3: ASSLESWRGLEETQY
J: TRBJ2-5; D: TRBD1; V: TRBV29-1; CDR3: SVDTGGGGETQY
J: TRBJ1-5; D: .; V: TRBV6-6; CDR3: ASSTTGVSNQPQH
J: TRBJ1-1; D: TRBD1; V: TRBV2; CDR3: ASSPRTGNTEAF
J: TRBJ2-1; D: TRBD1; V: TRBV5-1; CDR3: ASSLGQGYNEQF
J: TRBJ2-5; D: TRBD2; V: TRBV10-3; CDR3: AISGTSGGVMETQY
J: TRBJ2-7; D: .; V: TRBV30; CDR3: AWNRDGSSYEQY
J: TRBJ1-1; D: TRBD1; V: TRBV5-6; CDR3: ASSAWDRVYTEAF